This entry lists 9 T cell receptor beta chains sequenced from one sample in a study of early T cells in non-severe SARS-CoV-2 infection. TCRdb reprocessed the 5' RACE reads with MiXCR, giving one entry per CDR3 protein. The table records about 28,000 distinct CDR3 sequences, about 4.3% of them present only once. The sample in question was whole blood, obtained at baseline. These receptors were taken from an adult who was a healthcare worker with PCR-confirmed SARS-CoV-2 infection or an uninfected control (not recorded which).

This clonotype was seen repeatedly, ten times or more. The CDR3 bases are TGTGCCAGCAGCGGACAGGAGGACAATCAGCCCCAGCATTTT. It yields the protein CASSGQEDNQPQHF. The chain recombines TRBV7-9 with TRBJ1-5; 7 nucleotides line up with TRBD1. The junction had 4 bases not matched to a gene; V was cut back by 5 bases and J by 3 bases. The CDR3 is 14 amino acids. CDR1 and CDR2 (germline): SEHNR, FQNEAQ (reference sequence).

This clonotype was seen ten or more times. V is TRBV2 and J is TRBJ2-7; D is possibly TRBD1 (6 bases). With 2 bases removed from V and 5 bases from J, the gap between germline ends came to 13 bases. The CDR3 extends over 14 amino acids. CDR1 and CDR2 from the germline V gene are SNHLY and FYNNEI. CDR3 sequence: CASSENPGVNEQYF. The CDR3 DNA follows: TGTGCCAGCAGTGAAAACCCAGGGGTTAACGAGCAGTACTTC.

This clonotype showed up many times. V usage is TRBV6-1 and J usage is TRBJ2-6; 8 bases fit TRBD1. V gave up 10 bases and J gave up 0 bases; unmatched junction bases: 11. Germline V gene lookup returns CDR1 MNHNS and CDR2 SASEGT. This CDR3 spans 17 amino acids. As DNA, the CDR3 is TGTGCCACCCGGGTAGACAGGGGACTCTCTGGGGCCAACGTCCTGACTTTC. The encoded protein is CATRVDRGLSGANVLTF.

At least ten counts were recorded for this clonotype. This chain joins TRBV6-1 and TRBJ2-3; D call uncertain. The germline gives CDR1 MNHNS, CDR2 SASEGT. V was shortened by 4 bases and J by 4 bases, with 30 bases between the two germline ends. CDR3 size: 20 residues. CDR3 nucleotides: TGTGCCAGCAGTGTCCCGCTTCCGGAGTCGAACTTTCCTCCCCCAGATACGCAGTATTTT. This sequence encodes CASSVPLPESNFPPPDTQYF.

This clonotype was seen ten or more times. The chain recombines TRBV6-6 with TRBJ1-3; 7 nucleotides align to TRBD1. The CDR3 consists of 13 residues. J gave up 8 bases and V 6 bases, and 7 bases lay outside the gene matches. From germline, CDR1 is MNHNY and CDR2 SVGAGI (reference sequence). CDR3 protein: CASRDRTTHTIYF. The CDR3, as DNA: TGTGCCAGCAGGGACAGGACCACACACACCATATATTTT.

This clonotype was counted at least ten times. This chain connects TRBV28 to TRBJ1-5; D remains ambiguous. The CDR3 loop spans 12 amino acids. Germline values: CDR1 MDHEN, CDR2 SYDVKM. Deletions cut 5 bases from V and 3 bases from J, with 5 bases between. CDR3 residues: CASSSPNQPQHF. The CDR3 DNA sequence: TGTGCCAGCAGTAGCCCCAATCAGCCCCAGCATTTT.

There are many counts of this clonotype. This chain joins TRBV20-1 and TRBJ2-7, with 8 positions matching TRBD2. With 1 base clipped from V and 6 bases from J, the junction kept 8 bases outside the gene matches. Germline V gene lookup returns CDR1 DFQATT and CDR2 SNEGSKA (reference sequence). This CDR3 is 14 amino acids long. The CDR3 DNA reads TGCAGTGCTAGAGGTATTGCGGGAGGAACCGAGCAGTACTTC. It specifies CSARGIAGGTEQYF.

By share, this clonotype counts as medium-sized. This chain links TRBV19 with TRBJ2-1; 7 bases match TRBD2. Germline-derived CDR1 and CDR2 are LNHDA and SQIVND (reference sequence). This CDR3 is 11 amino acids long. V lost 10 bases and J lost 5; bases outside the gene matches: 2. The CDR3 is CATSGHNEQFF. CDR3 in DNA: TGTGCCACTAGCGGTCACAATGAGCAGTTCTTC.

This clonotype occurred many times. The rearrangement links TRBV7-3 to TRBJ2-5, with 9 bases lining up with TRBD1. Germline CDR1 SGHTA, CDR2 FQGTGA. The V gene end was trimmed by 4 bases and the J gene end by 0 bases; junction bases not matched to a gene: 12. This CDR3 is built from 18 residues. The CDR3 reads CASSSFGQGKNNQETQYF. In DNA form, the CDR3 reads TGTGCCAGCAGCTCCTTCGGACAGGGGAAAAACAACCAAGAGACCCAGTACTTC.